The source of this T cell receptor (beta chain) is a study of technical replicates of blood from several donors. The repertoire was sequenced with immunoSEQ multiplex PCR; TCRdb's copy has only in-frame clones and lacks some. The profile shows tens of thousands of clones, 75% to 95% of them singletons. V lost 5 bases and J lost 4; bases outside the gene matches: 2. This CDR3 has 15 residues. CDR1 and CDR2 from the germline V gene are MNHEY and SMNVEV (reference sequence). This receptor was obtained from a human donor in good health. Some clones in this sample may be carry-over from other donors' samples. Sequencing was done on a sample of T cells isolated from PBMCs. The chain has TRBV27 and TRBJ1-6; 10 nucleotides match TRBD1. This CDR3 is CASSRQGAYNSPLHF. CDR3 coding DNA: TGTGCCAGCAGTCGACAGGGGGCTTATAATTCACCCCTCCACTTT.